These 25 T cell receptor beta chains were all obtained from the same sample, sequenced in a study of blood T cell repertoires in COVID-19. TCRdb keeps only in-frame clones here, not all; method: immunoSEQ multiplex PCR. The table lists 120,000 to 150,000 clones, roughly 88% of them singletons. The sample was peripheral blood. The source is a woman in her 50s in a cohort sampled during active or convalescent COVID-19.

This clone was seen once. This rearrangement joins TRBV7-9 to TRBJ2-1; 7 nucleotides line up with TRBD1. V was pared by 4 bases and J by 5 bases, with 14 bases of the junction left unmatched. The germline V gene encodes CDR1 SEHNR and CDR2 FQNEAQ (reference sequence). The CDR3 sequence is 17 residues long. The CDR3 is CASSSKGPGGTNNEQFF. In DNA, the CDR3 is TGTGCCAGCAGCTCAAAGGGACCAGGGGGAACGAACAATGAGCAGTTCTTC.

The genes are TRBV9 and TRBJ2-1; tentative D call: TRBD1 (5 bases). Per the germline V gene, CDR1 is SGDLS and CDR2 is YYNGEE. There are 12 residues in the CDR3. Trimming pared 3 bases from V and 10 bases from J, leaving 11 bases between. DNA for the CDR3: TGTGCCAGCAGCGGTCTAGGGGTGGAGCAGTTCTTC. This codes for CASSGLGVEQFF.

This chain links TRBV12-5 with TRBJ2-7, with TRBD1 matching 7 bases. The CDR3 is 14 amino acids. Trimming cost V 5 bases and J 3 bases; bases outside gene matches: 7. CDR1 is LGHNT and CDR2 is FRNRAP in the germline V gene. The DNA for the CDR3 is TGTGCTAGTGGTCCCCCGGACAGGATCTACGAGCAGTACTTC. This codes for CASGPPDRIYEQYF.

The V gene is TRBV6-5, the J gene TRBJ1-2; possibly TRBD1 for D (5 bases). Deletions cut 6 bases from V and 5 bases from J, with 16 bases between. The germline gives CDR1 MNHEY, CDR2 SVGAGI. The CDR3 sequence is 14 residues long. The CDR3 DNA follows: TGTGCCAGCAGCCTGGGGCCCTCGATATATGGCTACACCTTC. It specifies CASSLGPSIYGYTF.

The chain uses TRBV6-4 and TRBJ1-1, with D maybe TRBD1 (6 bases). Germline loops: CDR1 MRHNA, CDR2 SNTAGT. The length of the CDR3 is 14 residues. The V end lost 6 bases, the J end lost 4 bases, and 15 bases lay between the germline ends. Written as DNA, the CDR3 is TGTGCCAGCAGGAACAGGGTCGGGGCCACTGAAGCTTTCTTT. Residues: CASRNRVGATEAFF.

V is TRBV6-2 or TRBV6-3 and J is TRBJ2-7; TRBD2 might be the D (5 bases). This CDR3 contains 15 residues. Trimming shortened V by 5 bases and J by 3 bases, and 17 bases separated the two germline ends. Per germline, CDR1 MNHEY and CDR2 SVGEGT. As DNA, the CDR3 is TGTGCCAGCAGTCGGCTAGCCCAAAGAGTCTACGAGCAGTACTTC. Protein: CASSRLAQRVYEQYF.

This clone turned up a few times. The chain links TRBV7-2 to TRBJ2-6; D is ambiguous. The CDR3 has 14 amino acids. Germline values: CDR1 SGHTA, CDR2 FQGNSA. The V and J ends lost 5 bases and 2 bases respectively, with 7 bases between them. The DNA for the CDR3 is TGTGCCAGCAGCCCACAACCTGGGGCCAACGTCCTGACTTTC. This encodes CASSPQPGANVLTF.

The table lists this clone with a count of one. The genes are TRBV29-1 and TRBJ1-5; TRBD1 aligns across 9 bases. CDR3 length: 12 amino acids. The J segment lost 7 bases and the V segment lost 6 bases, leaving 4 bases of the junction unmatched. The germline V gene encodes CDR1 SQVTM and CDR2 ANQGSEA. CDR3 sequence: CSVRQGDQPQHF. The CDR3 nucleotides are TGCAGCGTGCGACAGGGGGACCAGCCCCAGCATTTT. The complete variable domain, with remaining parts taken from reference TRBV29-1 and TRBJ1-5, reads SAVISQKPSRDICQRGTSLTIQCQVDSQVTMMFWYRQQPGQSLTLIATANQGSEATYESGFVIDKFPISRPNLTFSTLTVSNMSPEDSSIYLCSVRQGDQPQHFGDGTRLSIL.

The chain combines TRBV19 with TRBJ2-2, with D possibly being TRBD1 (5 bases). The V and J ends lost 4 bases and 1 base respectively, with 10 bases between them. From germline, CDR1 is LNHDA and CDR2 SQIVND (reference sequence). This CDR3 region has 15 residues. The CDR3 is CASSTSDRNTGELFF. CDR3 DNA: TGTGCCAGTAGTACCTCCGACAGGAACACCGGGGAGCTGTTTTTT.

V gene TRBV7-2 combines with J gene TRBJ2-1, with TRBD2 matching over 7 bases. In germline, CDR1 is SGHTA, CDR2 FQGNSA. The CDR3 sequence is 16 residues long. V was clipped by 1 base and J by 6 bases; unmatched bases: 9. CDR3 nucleotides: TGTGCCAGCAGCTTAGTGGCGGGGGTTCTCGTCAATGAGCAGTTCTTC. As protein: CASSLVAGVLVNEQFF.

This clone was detected many times. The chain links TRBV3-1 (or the pseudogene TRBV3-2) to TRBJ1-2, with 10 bases aligning to TRBD1. V shed 6 bases and J 6 bases; nucleotides not matched to a gene: 7. CDR3 size: 14 residues. Germline values: CDR1 LGHDT, CDR2 YNNKEL (reference sequence). For the CDR3, the DNA is TGTGCCAGCAGATCCTCCGACAGGGGGCATGGCTACACCTTC. This codes for CASRSSDRGHGYTF.

The J gene is TRBJ1-3, the V gene TRBV4-1, with 9 bases aligning to TRBD1. V shed 4 bases and J 0 bases; nucleotides not matched to a gene: 7. This CDR3 has 17 residues. From germline, CDR1 is MGHRA and CDR2 YSYEKL. The CDR3 DNA sequence: TGCGCCAGCAGCCGAGGACAGGGGCAGAGCTCTGGAAACACCATATATTTT. Encoded protein: CASSRGQGQSSGNTIYF.

The chain employs TRBV13 and TRBJ1-4; D gene uncertain. CDR1 is PRHDT and CDR2 is FYEKMQ in the germline V gene (reference sequence). CDR3 length equals 15 residues. The germline V and J ends were trimmed by 2 bases and 7 bases, with 14 bases remaining between them. The CDR3 DNA follows: TGTGCCAGCAGCTTACGGGAGGATGGTAGTGAAAAACTGTTTTTT. This translates into CASSLREDGSEKLFF.

The chain uses TRBV5-1 and TRBJ1-5, with a tentative D call TRBD1 (5 bases). The V and J ends lost 5 bases and 2 bases respectively, with 14 bases between them. The CDR3 has 15 residues. From germline, CDR1 is SGHRS and CDR2 YFSETQ. CDR3 protein: CASRPDTGGNQPQHF. The CDR3 DNA reads TGCGCCAGCAGGCCAGACACAGGCGGCAATCAGCCCCAGCATTTT.

The chain is built from TRBV6-6 and TRBJ1-1, with D perhaps matching TRBD1 (5 bases). This CDR3 is built from 14 residues. Trimming removed 4 bases from V and 1 base from J, with 10 bases in between. Germline values: CDR1 MNHNY, CDR2 SVGAGI (reference sequence). CDR3 amino acids: CASSSDRSNTEAFF. DNA of the CDR3: TGTGCCAGCAGTTCAGACAGATCGAACACTGAAGCTTTCTTT.

The chain recombines TRBV11-3 with TRBJ2-3, with a weak D call TRBD2 (5 bases). The CDR3 length is 15 residues. Trimming pared 5 bases from V and 0 bases from J, leaving 12 bases between. Germline V lookup: CDR1 SGHNT, CDR2 YENEEA. The CDR3 here is CASSLAGSSTDTQYF. The CDR3 DNA reads as TGTGCCAGCAGCCTAGCAGGTTCTAGCACAGATACGCAGTATTTT.

The gene calls are TRBV12-3 or TRBV12-4 and TRBJ1-2; D is undetermined. CDR3 length equals 12 residues. Trimming pared 6 bases from V and 8 bases from J, leaving 13 bases between. CDR3 nucleotides: TGTGCCAGCAGCGCTATGTTCAACGGCTACACCTTC. Its translation is CASSAMFNGYTF.

This clone was detected once. This chain connects TRBV7-3 to TRBJ2-2; D not certain. Germline V gene lookup returns CDR1 SGHTA and CDR2 FQGTGA. The CDR3 is made up of 17 amino acids. V was cut by 1 base and J by 0 bases, with 12 bases left in between. This chain's CDR3 is CASSLMYSPTNTGELFF. The CDR3 DNA follows: TGTGCCAGCAGCTTAATGTACAGCCCGACGAACACCGGGGAGCTGTTTTTT.

CDR3 sequence reads: CVMGQGADYGYTF. CDR3 coding DNA: TGCGTCATGGGACAGGGGGCTGACTATGGCTACACCTTC. The V gene is TRBV29-1, the J gene TRBJ1-2; 12 bases match TRBD1. This CDR3 is built from 13 residues. Germline loops: CDR1 SQVTM, CDR2 ANQGSEA.

This rearrangement joins TRBV10-3 to TRBJ2-2; perhaps TRBD1 as D (6 bases). CDR3 length: 14 amino acids. V gave up 4 bases and J gave up 0 bases, with 6 bases separating them. Germline CDR1 reads ENHRY; CDR2 reads SYGVKD. CDR3 DNA sequence: TGTGCCATCAGTGGACAGGCGAACACCGGGGAGCTGTTTTTT. Amino acid sequence: CAISGQANTGELFF.

The chain carries TRBV10-3 and TRBJ1-1; TRBD1 aligns across 8 bases. The CDR3 is 15 amino acids. Germline CDR1 ENHRY, CDR2 SYGVKD. With 2 bases clipped from V and 5 bases from J, the junction kept 7 bases outside the gene matches. This CDR3 reads CAISEPNRGGTEAFF. CDR3 DNA: TGTGCCATCAGTGAGCCAAACAGGGGGGGGACTGAAGCTTTCTTT.

Here the CDR3 DNA reads TGCGCCAGCAGTGAAACTCAGGGACTATACAATGAGCAGTTCTTC. Residues: CASSETQGLYNEQFF. This chain uses TRBV10-1 with TRBJ2-1, with 7 bases that match TRBD2. The germline V gene encodes CDR1 WNHNN and CDR2 SYGVQD (reference sequence). The V segment lost 3 bases and the J segment 4 bases; nucleotides outside the gene matches: 6. The CDR3 is made up of 15 amino acids.

The CDR3 here is CASSEGFLGQGKNTGELFF. DNA of the CDR3: TGTGCCAGCAGCGAAGGTTTTTTGGGGCAGGGGAAAAACACCGGGGAGCTGTTTTTT. This chain uses TRBV7-9 with TRBJ2-2, with D tentatively TRBD1 (6 bases). The germline CDR1 and CDR2 sequences are SEHNR and FQNEAQ (reference sequence). This CDR3 has 19 residues. Trimming took off 5 bases at V and 2 bases at J, with 24 bases between the two ends. The entire variable domain, with the rest obtained from reference TRBV7-9 and TRBJ2-2, is as follows: DTGVSQNPRHKITKRGQNVTFRCDPISEHNRLYWYRQTLGQGPEFLTYFQNEAQLEKSRLLSDRFSAERPKGSFSTLEIQRTEQGDSAMYLCASSEGFLGQGKNTGELFFGEGSRLTVL.

The J gene is TRBJ1-4, the V gene TRBV5-4; D not resolved. This CDR3 has 19 amino acids. CDR1 is SGHNT and CDR2 is YYREEE in the germline V gene (reference sequence). Trimming took 4 bases from V and 0 from J, leaving 22 bases between them. CDR3 sequence: CASSTGSGGLGSTNEKLFF. The CDR3 region has the DNA TGTGCCAGCAGCACTGGCAGTGGCGGGTTGGGGTCAACTAATGAAAAACTGTTTTTT.

This clone was seen only once. CDR3 protein: CASSGGESYNEQFF. The DNA of the CDR3 is TGTGCCAGCAGCGGGGGGGAGTCCTACAATGAGCAGTTCTTC. The rearrangement uses TRBV7-9 and TRBJ2-1, with TRBD2 matching over 7 bases. The CDR3 extends over 14 amino acids. J gave up 1 base and V 5 bases, and 2 bases lay outside the gene matches. Germline V gene data show CDR1 as SEHNR and CDR2 as FQNEAQ (reference sequence).